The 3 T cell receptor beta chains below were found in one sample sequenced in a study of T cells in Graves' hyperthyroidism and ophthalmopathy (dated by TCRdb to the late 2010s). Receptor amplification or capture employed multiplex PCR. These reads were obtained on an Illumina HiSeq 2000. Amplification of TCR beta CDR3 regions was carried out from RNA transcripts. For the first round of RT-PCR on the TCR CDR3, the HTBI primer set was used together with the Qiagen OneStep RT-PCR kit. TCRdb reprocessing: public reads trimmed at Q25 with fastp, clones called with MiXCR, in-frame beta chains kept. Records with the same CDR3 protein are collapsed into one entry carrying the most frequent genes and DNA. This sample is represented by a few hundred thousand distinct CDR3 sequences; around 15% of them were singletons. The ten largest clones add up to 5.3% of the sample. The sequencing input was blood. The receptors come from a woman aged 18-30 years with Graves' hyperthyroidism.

The CDR3 spells CASSQDDAGSSYEQYF. CDR3 bases: TGCGCCAGCAGCCAAGATGATGCGGGGAGCTCCTACGAGCAGTACTTC. The V call is TRBV4-3, the J call TRBJ2-7, with D possibly matching TRBD2 (6 bases). CDR1 LGHNA and CDR2 YSLEER come from the germline V gene. V was clipped by 0 bases and J by 0 bases, with 12 bases between them. The CDR3 is 16 amino acids.

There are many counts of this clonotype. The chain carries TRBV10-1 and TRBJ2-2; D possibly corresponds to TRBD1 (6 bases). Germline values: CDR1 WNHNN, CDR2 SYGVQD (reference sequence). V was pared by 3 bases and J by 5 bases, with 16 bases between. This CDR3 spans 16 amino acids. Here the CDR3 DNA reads TGCGCCAGCAGTGACCCAGGGGCCGCTAAGACCGGGGAGCTGTTTTTT. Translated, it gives CASSDPGAAKTGELFF.

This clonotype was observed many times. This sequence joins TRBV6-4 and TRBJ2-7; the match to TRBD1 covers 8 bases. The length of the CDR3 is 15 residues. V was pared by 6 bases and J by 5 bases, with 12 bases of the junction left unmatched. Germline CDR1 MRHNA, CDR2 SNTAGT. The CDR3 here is CASSDKRTGRHEQYF. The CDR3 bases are TGTGCCAGCAGCGACAAGAGGACAGGGAGGCACGAGCAGTACTTC.